The T cell receptor (beta chain) described here comes from a study of CD8 T cells in ankylosing spondylitis. General study results and limits: Some of these motif variants have turned up before, in reports on reactive arthritis synovial fluid and blood. Reported data indicate significant enrichment of disease-linked clones within matched ankylosing spondylitis synovial fluid. Blood of patients with ankylosing spondylitis appeared to be characterized by a TCR beta motif of eight or nine highly homologous variants.

As the method for making TCR beta libraries, quantitative 5'-RACE with molecular barcodes was used. MiXCR, run by TCRdb on the 5' RACE reads, gives a single entry per CDR3 protein. The sample yields roughly 230,000 distinct CDR3 sequences, roughly a tenth seen once. J lost 2 bases, V lost 5 bases, and 5 bases had no gene match. The CDR3 consists of 16 residues. Germline V gives CDR1 MGHDK, CDR2 SYGVNS. In this sample, this clonotype turned up a few times. Its specificity is not known. Sequencing used blood, either unsorted or a sorted T cell fraction (not recorded which). The J gene is TRBJ2-6, the V gene TRBV25-1; 8 nucleotides agree with TRBD1. The TCR originated in a male donor with ankylosing spondylitis or in good health (not recorded which). The CDR3 reads CASSHRQGTGANVLTF. For the CDR3, the DNA is TGTGCCAGCAGTCATCGACAGGGGACTGGGGCCAACGTCCTGACTTTC. Based on the CDR3 plus reference TRBV25-1 and TRBJ2-6, the full variable domain is EADIYQTPRYLVIGTGKKITLECSQTMGHDKMYWYQQDPGMELHLIHYSYGVNSTEKGDLSSESTVSRIRTEHFPLTLESARPSHTSQYLCASSHRQGTGANVLTFGAGSRLTVL.